This TCR beta chain was captured by sequencing in a study of T-cell memory formation after mild COVID-19. 5'RACE primed from the constant segment yielded TCR alpha and TCR beta cDNA libraries bearing sample barcodes and UMIs. TCRdb reprocessed the 5' RACE reads via MiXCR and lists one record per CDR3 protein. The profile covers approximately 110,000 distinct CDR3 sequences, with over 20% appearing a single time and around 41% taken by the ten largest. This clonotype was seen a few times. Per germline, CDR1 SGHDT and CDR2 YYEEEE. This CDR3 has 15 amino acids. Trimming stripped 4 bases from V and 2 bases from J, with 14 bases between.

Sequencing was performed on PBMCs or a T cell subset sorted from them (not recorded which). The chain joins TRBV5-6 to TRBJ2-3; TRBD1 is a possible D gene (7 bases). The receptor comes from a man between 18 and 29 years old who had mild COVID-19 (a few samples of this study predate the infection). Cell type and time point are not known. The CDR3 bases are TGTGCCAGCAGCACACAGGGGCGGGACACAGATACGCAGTATTTT. This codes for CASSTQGRDTDTQYF.